This TCR beta chain was documented in a study of blood T cell repertoires in COVID-19. The overall study: Whether acute or convalescent, the COVID-19 samples came from the United States, Italy and Spain. T cells, B-cell-depleted T cells, or PBMCs supplied cDNA or gDNA.

This clone was detected once. Measured with immunoSEQ multiplex PCR; TCRdb has only the in-frame clones, and not every one. In the table there are 200,000 to 250,000 clones, about three quarters of which are singletons. V lost 6 bases, J lost 2 bases, and 10 bases stayed unmatched. The CDR3 is 16 amino acids. Germline values: CDR1 ENHRY, CDR2 SYGVKD. The TCR originated in a woman aged 70-85 years with acute or convalescent COVID-19. The sequencing sample was made of peripheral blood. V is TRBV10-3 and J is TRBJ2-7; 10 bases are a match to TRBD2. The CDR3 DNA reads as TGTGCCATCAGAAGATCTAGCGGGGGCGCGACCTACGAGCAGTACTTC. This codes for CAIRRSSGGATYEQYF.